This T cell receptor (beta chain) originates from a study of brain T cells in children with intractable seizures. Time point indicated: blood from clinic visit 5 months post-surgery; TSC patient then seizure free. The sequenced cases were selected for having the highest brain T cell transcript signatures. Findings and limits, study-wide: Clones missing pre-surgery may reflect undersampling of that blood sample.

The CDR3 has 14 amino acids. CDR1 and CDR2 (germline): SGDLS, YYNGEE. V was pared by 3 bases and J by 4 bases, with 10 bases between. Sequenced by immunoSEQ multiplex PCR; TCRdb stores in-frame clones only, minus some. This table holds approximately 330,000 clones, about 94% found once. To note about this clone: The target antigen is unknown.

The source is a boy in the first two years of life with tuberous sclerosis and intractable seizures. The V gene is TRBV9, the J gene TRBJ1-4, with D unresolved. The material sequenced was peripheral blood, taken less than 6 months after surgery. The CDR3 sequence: CASSANSHNEKLFF. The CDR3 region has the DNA TGTGCCAGCAGCGCAAACAGTCATAATGAAAAACTGTTTTTT.